This T cell receptor (beta chain) was documented in a study of control samples from healthy donors and cancer patients. Assay used: immunoSEQ multiplex PCR; TCRdb lists only in-frame clones, some missing. The sample includes roughly 400,000 clones, 80% to 95% of them seen just once. This TCR was recovered from a man aged 35-49 years with head and neck cancer. The material sequenced was PBMCs.

CDR3 loop: CASSLAGGWENSPLHF. The DNA for the CDR3 is TGCGCCAGCAGCTTGGCGGGGGGTTGGGAGAATTCACCCCTCCACTTT. This chain connects TRBV5-1 to TRBJ1-6, with D possibly TRBD1 on 5 matching bases. The CDR3 length is 16 residues. Trimming stripped 0 bases from V and 7 bases from J, with 14 bases between. Germline CDR1 SGHRS, CDR2 YFSETQ. The full variable domain, completed using reference TRBV5-1 and TRBJ1-6, is KAGVTQTPRYLIKTRGQQVTLSCSPISGHRSVSWYQQTPGQGLQFLFEYFSETQRNKGNFPGRFSGRQFSNSRSEMNVSTLELGDSALYLCASSLAGGWENSPLHFGNGTRLTVT.